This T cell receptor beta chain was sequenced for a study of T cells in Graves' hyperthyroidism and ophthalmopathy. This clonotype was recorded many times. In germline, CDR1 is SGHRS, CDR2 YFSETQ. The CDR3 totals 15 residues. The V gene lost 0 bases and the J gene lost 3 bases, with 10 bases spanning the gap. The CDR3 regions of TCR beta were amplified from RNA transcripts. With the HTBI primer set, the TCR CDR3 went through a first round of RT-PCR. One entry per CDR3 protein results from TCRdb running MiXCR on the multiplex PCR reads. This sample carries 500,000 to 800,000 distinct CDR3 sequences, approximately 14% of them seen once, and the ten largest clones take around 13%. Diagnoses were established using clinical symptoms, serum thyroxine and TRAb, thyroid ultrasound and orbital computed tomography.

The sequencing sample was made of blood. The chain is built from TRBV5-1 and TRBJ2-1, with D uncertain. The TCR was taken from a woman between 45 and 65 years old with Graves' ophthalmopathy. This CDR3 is CASSLVRNDYNEQFF. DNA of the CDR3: TGCGCCAGCAGCTTGGTCCGGAACGACTACAATGAGCAGTTCTTC. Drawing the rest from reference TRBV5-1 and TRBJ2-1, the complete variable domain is KAGVTQTPRYLIKTRGQQVTLSCSPISGHRSVSWYQQTPGQGLQFLFEYFSETQRNKGNFPGRFSGRQFSNSRSEMNVSTLELGDSALYLCASSLVRNDYNEQFFGPGTRLTVL.